This entry describes one TCR beta chain. This CDR3 is 16 amino acids long. Trimming took 8 bases from V and 5 from J, leaving 24 bases between them. The germline V gene encodes CDR1 MDHEN and CDR2 SYDVKM. This sample is part of a study of blood T cell repertoires in COVID-19. Assay used: immunoSEQ multiplex PCR; TCRdb lists only in-frame clones, some missing. The top ten clones hold approximately 4.7% of a sample with 300,000 to 400,000 clones, roughly 90% of them seen once. Source material: PBMCs or T cells enriched from blood (not recorded which). The origin of this receptor is a man aged 55-75 years who had recovered from COVID-19. The chain joins TRBV28 to TRBJ1-2; D is uncertain. The CDR3: CASGLEARMSYYGYTF. The CDR3 DNA is TGTGCCAGCGGATTGGAGGCAAGGATGTCCTATTATGGCTACACCTTC.